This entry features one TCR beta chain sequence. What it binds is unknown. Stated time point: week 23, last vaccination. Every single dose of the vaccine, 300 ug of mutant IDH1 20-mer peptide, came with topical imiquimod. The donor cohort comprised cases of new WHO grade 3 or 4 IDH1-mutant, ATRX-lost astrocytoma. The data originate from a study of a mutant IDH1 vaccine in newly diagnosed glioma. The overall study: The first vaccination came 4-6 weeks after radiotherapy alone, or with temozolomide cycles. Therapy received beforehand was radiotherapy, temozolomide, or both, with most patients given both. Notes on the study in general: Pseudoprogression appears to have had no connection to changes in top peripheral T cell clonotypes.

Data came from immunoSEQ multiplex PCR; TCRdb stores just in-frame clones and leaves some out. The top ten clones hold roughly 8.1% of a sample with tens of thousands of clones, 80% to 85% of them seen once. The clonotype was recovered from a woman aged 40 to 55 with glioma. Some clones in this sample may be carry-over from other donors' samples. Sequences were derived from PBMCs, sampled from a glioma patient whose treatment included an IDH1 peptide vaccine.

CDR3 in DNA: TGTGCCAGCAGCGGTACAGGGGGCCGATACACAGATACGCAGTATTTT. The encoded protein is CASSGTGGRYTDTQYF. The rearrangement joins TRBV9 to TRBJ2-3, with 9 bases that match TRBD1. The CDR3 sequence is 16 residues long. V dropped 3 bases and J dropped 2; count of bases not matched to a gene: 7. Germline assignment: CDR1 SGDLS and CDR2 YYNGEE.